This T cell receptor (beta chain) came from a study of blood T cell repertoires in COVID-19 (dated by TCRdb to about 2020). Describing the broader study: Collaborator samples came from the United States, Italy and Spain and covered acute and convalescent phases of COVID-19. The prospective study material was composed of cDNA or gDNA derived from T cells, B-cell-depleted T cells, or PBMCs. Subjects who had been exposed to COVID-19, were actively infected with it, or had recovered from it provided the deeply sampled blood TCRbeta repertoires that made up the dataset. The repertoires were released in a freely available public database meant as a resource for research on the immune response to SARS-CoV-2. Samples were obtained from the ongoing ImmuneRACE study (first 160 participants) and from 1,254 subjects provided by 6 global collaborators. Nearly every sample came with metadata listing a de-identified subject ID, COVID-19 status, age in years and sex. HLA class I and class II types, where available, came from metadata supplied by the sample provider rather than from assay-based typing. Paper-wide results and their limitations: How much clinical and demographic metadata was included differed by source and by participant, and the metadata was provided uncurated.

Comments on this clone: Its antigen is not yet known. Base qualities were left out, and no much larger clone turns up one base away.

The cysteine opens and the phenylalanine closes a CDR3 of 17 amino acids. Just the 51-base CDR3 DNA is kept, in frame starting at base 1. CDR1 and CDR2 are read off the germline V gene as LGHNT and FRNRAP. V and J lose 0 bases and 5 bases, and a span of 19 bases separates them. Each collaborating institution followed its own protocols to collect whole blood in K2EDTA tubes. Collaborator samples were shipped for TCRbeta analysis as frozen whole blood, isolated PBMCs, or DNA extracted from either sample type. The immunoSEQ Assay, a bias-controlled multiplex PCR, was used to amplify TCRbeta CDR3 regions from genomic DNA. Under the source paper's analysis protocol: Within the assay, amplification of reference gene primers was used to estimate how many nucleated cells each sample contained. To quantify the absolute abundance of each unique TCRbeta CDR3 rearrangement, sequence reads were collapsed and filtered. For each sample, productive Simpson clonality was calculated by taking the square root of Simpson's diversity index across productive rearrangements. TCRdb holds this immuneACCESS table with in-frame rearrangements only. Some clones are missing; in checked studies, unresolved V genes explain under half, and the rest has no known cause. V, J and clone size are taken as reported in that table, and D and trimming were inferred from the DNA itself. The sample yields just over 150,000 clones; 85% to 90% were counted once. Of the sample, roughly 15% is held by the ten largest clones.

The material sequenced was peripheral blood. The TCR sequence derives from a woman in her thirties or forties with acute or convalescent COVID-19. The V gene is TRBV12-5 and the J gene is TRBJ2-5; the D gene is possibly TRBD1, with 5 bases matching. The CDR3 corresponds to CASGLVLAGWLRETQYF. The DNA sequence reads TGTGCTAGTGGTTTGGTACTGGCAGGGTGGTTAAGGGAGACCCAGTACTTC.